One T cell receptor beta chain is described in this entry. Antigen specificity is unknown. The CDR3 length is 16 residues. V lost 4 bases and J 2 bases, leaving 15 bases between the germline ends. CDR1 and CDR2 from the germline V gene are LNHDA and SQIVND (reference sequence). This sample was taken from a study of cytomegalovirus exposure and HLA in healthy donors. Notes on the study in general: In vitro data verified three CMV-associated chains as specific for CMV antigens.

In the PCR, 60 Vbeta and 13 Jbeta primers were used. How the authors handled the data: An analysis that came later counted roughly 80 million unique TCR beta chains, 10 million to 11 million shared. TCRdb's table, derived via immunoSEQ multiplex PCR, lists solely in-frame clones and lacks some. That table furnishes V, J and clone size, whereas the DNA furnished D and trimming. The sample includes 200,000 to 250,000 clones, approximately 68% of them seen just once. The chain carries TRBV19 and TRBJ1-5, with TRBD1 as a possible D gene (6 bases). Sample: PBMCs. This TCR derives from a young woman in good health and CMV-seronegative. CDR3 in amino acids: CASSNTGPRGNQPQHF. CDR3 bases: TGTGCCAGTAGTAATACAGGGCCGAGAGGCAATCAGCCCCAGCATTTT.